This T cell receptor beta chain was obtained from a study of blood T cell repertoires in COVID-19 (TCRdb year 2020). In terms of the full investigation: Samples from collaborators originated in the United States, Italy and Spain and spanned both the acute and convalescent phases of COVID-19. The repertoires were released in a freely available public database meant as a resource for research on the immune response to SARS-CoV-2. Nearly every sample came with metadata listing a de-identified subject ID, COVID-19 status, age in years and sex. Deeply sampled blood TCRbeta repertoires from subjects exposed to, actively infected with, or recovered from COVID-19 were included in the dataset. The material from the prospective study consisted of cDNA or gDNA derived from T cells, B-cell-depleted T cells, or PBMCs. Samples were obtained from the ongoing ImmuneRACE study (first 160 participants) and from 1,254 subjects provided by 6 global collaborators. Where available, HLA class I and class II types were taken from metadata supplied by the sample provider and were not determined by assay-based typing.

On this clone itself: It lacks a known antigen. No much larger clone exists at a distance of one base, and base qualities are not known.

The immunoSEQ Assay, a bias-controlled multiplex PCR, was used to amplify TCRbeta CDR3 regions from genomic DNA. In the authors' own workflow: The number of nucleated cells in each sample was estimated by amplification of reference gene primers within the assay. Sequence reads were collapsed and filtered to measure the absolute abundance of every unique TCRbeta CDR3 rearrangement. For each sample, productive Simpson clonality was calculated as the square root of Simpson's diversity index across productive rearrangements. The clones in this table, taken by TCRdb from immuneACCESS, are in-frame only. Not every clone is retained; where verified, under half of the shortfall comes from an unresolved V gene, and the cause of the rest is unknown. V, J and clone size were drawn from that table, and D and trimming were deduced from the DNA. For this sample there are 200,000 to 250,000 clones; about 90% appear just once. The ten largest account for about an eighth of the sample.

Another Seattle source contributed samples from volunteer blood donors who had recovered from COVID-19. Whole blood was collected in K2EDTA tubes by collaborating institutions according to the institutions' own protocols. For TCRbeta analysis, collaborators shipped samples in one of three forms: frozen whole blood, isolated PBMCs, or DNA extracted from either of those sample types. General conclusions and limits of the study: How much clinical and demographic metadata was included differed by source and by participant, and the metadata was provided uncurated.

Specimen: peripheral blood. This clonotype was obtained from a woman aged 18 to 35 who had recovered from COVID-19.

The CDR3 protein is CASSPAPNQPQHF. Here is the DNA: TGTGCCAGCAGCCCAGCGCCGAATCAGCCCCAGCATTTT. Recombination linked TRBV13 to TRBJ1-5; no D gene call is confident. V loses 5 bases of germline sequence and J loses 4 bases, and the interval between the two ends is 9 bases. CDR1 and CDR2, looked up from the germline V gene (reference sequence), are PRHDT and FYEKMQ. The CDR3 goes from the cysteine to the phenylalanine over 13 residues. Kept here is only the CDR3 DNA, which spans 39 bases and is read in frame from base 1.